Below are 23 T cell receptor beta chains sequenced from a single sample in a study of vaccination and CD4 T cells after COVID-19. Sample treatment: roughly ten-day PBMC culture with coronavirus spike peptide pools or control peptides (ViraFEST assay). With the Oncomine TCR Beta short-read assay, DNA from cultured CD4+ T cells was sequenced. TCRdb reprocessed the PCR reads via MiXCR and lists one record per CDR3 protein. The profile shows around 12,000 distinct CDR3 sequences, 60% to 75% of them singletons. Their cognate antigens are unknown. Sequenced material: CD4+ T cells from blood, cultured in vitro. The receptors were sampled from a human donor who had recovered from COVID-19.

V is TRBV2 and J is TRBJ2-7; D gene ambiguous. From germline, CDR1 is SNHLY and CDR2 FYNNEI. V gave up 7 bases and J gave up 3 bases, with 10 bases separating them. This CDR3 region has 12 residues. CDR3 bases: TGTGCCAGCAACCCAGAAGGCTACGAGCAGTACTTC. The encoded protein is CASNPEGYEQYF.

The V and J genes are TRBV7-9 and TRBJ2-7, with a possible D match to TRBD2 (6 bases). V lost 1 base and J 3 bases, leaving 13 bases between the germline ends. From germline, CDR1 is SEHNR and CDR2 FQNEAQ (reference sequence). The CDR3 is made up of 15 amino acids. The CDR3 protein is CASSLEGGVYYEQYF. DNA of the CDR3: TGTGCCAGCAGCTTAGAGGGCGGGGTTTACTACGAGCAGTACTTC.

The chain is built from TRBV29-1 and TRBJ2-6; no clear D. The CDR3 is 16 residues long. V dropped 1 base and J dropped 0 bases, with 10 bases sitting between them. Looked up from germline, CDR1 is SQVTM and CDR2 is ANQGSEA. The CDR3 coding sequence is TGCAGCGTTGAAGGGACCCTTCCCTCTGGGGCCAACGTCCTGACTTTC. It translates to CSVEGTLPSGANVLTF.

The chain links TRBV7-2 to TRBJ1-5, with 7 bases matching TRBD1. V trimming: 5 bases; J trimming: 4 bases; junction bases outside the gene matches: 2. Germline CDR1 reads SGHTA; CDR2 reads FQGNSA. The CDR3 sequence is 13 residues long. In DNA, the CDR3 is TGTGCCAGCAGCCCACAGGGGAATCAGCCCCAGCATTTT. It is translated as CASSPQGNQPQHF.

The chain uses TRBV6-1 and TRBJ2-1, with 9 bases aligning to TRBD2. There are 14 residues in the CDR3. The V gene end was trimmed by 9 bases and the J gene end by 7 bases; junction bases not matched to a gene: 10. Germline CDR1 reads MNHNS; CDR2 reads SASEGT. CDR3 sequence: CARGGGREGNEQFF. The CDR3 nucleotides are TGTGCCAGGGGAGGCGGGAGGGAGGGGAATGAGCAGTTCTTC.

Only a few counts were recorded for this clonotype. This sequence joins TRBV4-2 and TRBJ2-2, with TRBD2 as a possible D gene (5 bases). Trimming shortened V by 2 bases and J by 6 bases, and 13 bases separated the two germline ends. The CDR3 covers 15 residues. Germline V gene data show CDR1 as LGHNA and CDR2 as YNFKEQ. CDR3 amino acids: CASSQPQLEAGELFF. As DNA, the CDR3 is TGTGCCAGCAGCCAACCCCAGCTGGAGGCCGGGGAGCTGTTTTTT.

This chain joins TRBV20-1 and TRBJ2-5; 7 bases align to TRBD1. The CDR3 contains 16 residues. Germline V gene sequence: CDR1 DFQATT, CDR2 SNEGSKA (reference sequence). The junction had 10 bases not matched to a gene; V was cut back by 1 base and J by 2 bases. The chain's CDR3 is CSARGQTGNRQETQYF. CDR3 in DNA: TGCAGTGCTAGAGGTCAGACAGGGAACCGGCAAGAGACCCAGTACTTC.

This clonotype was recorded only once. The rearrangement uses TRBV20-1 and TRBJ2-1; D unresolved. This CDR3 has 13 amino acids. V lost 4 bases and J 0 bases, leaving 7 bases between the germline ends. Germline V gene lookup returns CDR1 DFQATT and CDR2 SNEGSKA (reference sequence). The CDR3 sequence is CSATHSSYNEQFF. In DNA form, the CDR3 reads TGCAGTGCTACACACAGCTCCTACAATGAGCAGTTCTTC.

The rearrangement links TRBV20-1 to TRBJ1-5; D ambiguous. From germline, CDR1 is DFQATT and CDR2 SNEGSKA (reference sequence). Trimming stripped 0 bases from V and 0 bases from J, with 9 bases between. The CDR3 totals 15 residues. The CDR3 DNA sequence: TGCAGTGCTAGAGATATGAGCTATAGCAATCAGCCCCAGCATTTT. This sequence encodes CSARDMSYSNQPQHF.

The chain links TRBV20-1 to TRBJ2-3; D is unclear. Germline CDR1 DFQATT, CDR2 SNEGSKA (reference sequence). Trimming removed 4 bases from V and 7 bases from J, with 27 bases in between. The CDR3 covers 17 residues. DNA of the CDR3: TGCAGTGCTACGTATTTTGGGCCCGGAGAAGCCGGGTATACGCAGTATTTT. Encoded protein: CSATYFGPGEAGYTQYF.

The genes are TRBV7-6 and TRBJ1-6; TRBD1 might be the D (5 bases). The ends were cut back, 0 bases at V and 8 bases at J, with 14 bases in the middle. The length of the CDR3 is 16 residues. Germline CDR1 reads SGHVS; CDR2 reads FNYEAQ. The CDR3 bases are TGTGCCAGCAGCTTAGCGAGGCGGGGCGGGTATTCACCCCTCCACTTT. Translated: CASSLARRGGYSPLHF.

For the CDR3, the DNA is TGTGCCAGCAGCTTAGCCAGGGGGCGCGGGAACACTGAAGCTTTCTTT. Its protein is CASSLARGRGNTEAFF. The chain links TRBV7-9 to TRBJ1-1; 8 nucleotides match TRBD1. V trimming: 0 bases; J trimming: 1 base; junction bases outside the gene matches: 4. CDR1 and CDR2 (germline): SEHNR, FQNEAQ (reference sequence). The CDR3 runs to 16 residues.

This clonotype was counted only a few times. The rearrangement links TRBV12-3 or TRBV12-4 to TRBJ1-2; 8 bases line up with TRBD1. V was clipped by 5 bases and J by 4 bases; unmatched bases: 3. The CDR3 spans 13 residues. The CDR3: CASSKDRVYGYTF. The CDR3 DNA reads as TGTGCCAGCAGTAAGGACAGGGTCTATGGCTACACCTTC.

The J gene is TRBJ2-7, the V gene TRBV20-1, with 8 positions matching TRBD2. The length of the CDR3 is 14 residues. Germline lookup yields CDR1 DFQATT and CDR2 SNEGSKA (reference sequence). V lost 7 bases and J lost 4; bases outside the gene matches: 12. As DNA, the CDR3 is TGCAGTGGTTTGGTGGTGACTAGCGCTTACGAGCAGTACTTC. It is translated as CSGLVVTSAYEQYF.

The rearrangement joins TRBV6-2 or TRBV6-3 to TRBJ1-5, with a possible D match to TRBD1 (5 bases). The V end was cut by 5 bases, the J end by 5 bases, with 10 bases between. The germline V gene has CDR1 MNHEY and CDR2 SVGEGT. This CDR3 has 13 residues. The CDR3 DNA sequence: TGTGCCAGCAGTCCAGGGATTTATCAGCCCCAGCATTTT. This translates into CASSPGIYQPQHF.

V usage is TRBV5-8 and J usage is TRBJ2-7; the match to TRBD2 covers 8 bases. Germline V gene sequence: CDR1 SGHTS, CDR2 YDEGEE. The CDR3 is 14 amino acids. The J segment lost 0 bases and the V segment lost 9 bases, leaving 8 bases of the junction unmatched. The CDR3 DNA sequence: TGTGCCACCCGGGAGGGAGGAGGCTCCTACGAGCAGTACTTC. Its protein is CATREGGGSYEQYF.

The V and J genes are TRBV6-4 and TRBJ2-3, with TRBD1 as a possible D gene (5 bases). The V gene lost 2 bases and the J gene lost 5 bases, with 11 bases spanning the gap. The CDR3 contains 14 residues. From germline, CDR1 is MRHNA and CDR2 SNTAGT. The chain's CDR3 is CASSDVWGGDTQYF. The CDR3 DNA sequence: TGTGCCAGCAGTGACGTCTGGGGCGGAGATACGCAGTATTTT.

This clonotype was counted a few times. The chain links TRBV6-5 to TRBJ2-5, with D maybe TRBD2 (6 bases). The CDR3 runs 14 residues. CDR1 MNHEY and CDR2 SVGAGI come from the germline V gene. The ends were cut back, 0 bases at V and 5 bases at J, with 10 bases in the middle. This CDR3 reads CASSYSWLAETQYF. The CDR3 DNA sequence: TGTGCCAGCAGTTACTCGTGGCTAGCGGAGACCCAGTACTTC.

The chain has TRBV21-1 and TRBJ2-7; TRBD1 reflects the table's D call only, with no check against the DNA. TRBV21-1 represents a pseudogene. The CDR3 extends over 12 amino acids. CDR3 amino acids: CASSVLGREQYF. For the CDR3, the DNA is TGTGCCAGCAGCGTCCTGGGGCGCGAGCAGTACTTC.

The gene calls are TRBV2 and TRBJ2-7; perhaps TRBD2 as D (6 bases). V lost 7 bases and J 4 bases, leaving 17 bases between the germline ends. The CDR3 contains 14 residues. Per germline, CDR1 SNHLY and CDR2 FYNNEI. For the CDR3, the DNA is TGTGCCAGCAACCCCCCTGGAGGGTTATACGAGCAGTACTTC. Translation: CASNPPGGLYEQYF.

The chain combines TRBV20-1 with TRBJ2-3; the D is unclear. Germline CDR1 reads DFQATT; CDR2 reads SNEGSKA (reference sequence). This CDR3 has 11 amino acids. The V end was cut by 2 bases, the J end by 6 bases, with 6 bases between. CDR3 bases: TGCAGTGCTAGAAATCCGGATACGCAGTATTTT. This encodes CSARNPDTQYF.

V usage is TRBV20-1 and J usage is TRBJ1-1, with 12 bases fitting TRBD1. This CDR3 spans 17 amino acids. After removal of 7 bases from V and 0 bases from J, the junction contained 12 bases not matched to a gene. Germline CDR1 reads DFQATT; CDR2 reads SNEGSKA (reference sequence). CDR3 sequence: CSVPRGGQGAMNTEAFF. The CDR3 region has the DNA TGCAGTGTCCCGCGGGGGGGACAGGGGGCGATGAACACTGAAGCTTTCTTT.

The rearrangement links TRBV4-1 to TRBJ2-7; 12 bases fit TRBD1. The germline V gene has CDR1 MGHRA and CDR2 YSYEKL. This CDR3 is built from 14 residues. Losses at the gene ends were 4 bases for V and 7 bases for J; bases not matched to a gene: 5. CDR3 in amino acids: CASSPGTGGREQYF. The CDR3 coding sequence is TGCGCCAGCAGCCCCGGGACAGGGGGCCGGGAGCAGTACTTC.